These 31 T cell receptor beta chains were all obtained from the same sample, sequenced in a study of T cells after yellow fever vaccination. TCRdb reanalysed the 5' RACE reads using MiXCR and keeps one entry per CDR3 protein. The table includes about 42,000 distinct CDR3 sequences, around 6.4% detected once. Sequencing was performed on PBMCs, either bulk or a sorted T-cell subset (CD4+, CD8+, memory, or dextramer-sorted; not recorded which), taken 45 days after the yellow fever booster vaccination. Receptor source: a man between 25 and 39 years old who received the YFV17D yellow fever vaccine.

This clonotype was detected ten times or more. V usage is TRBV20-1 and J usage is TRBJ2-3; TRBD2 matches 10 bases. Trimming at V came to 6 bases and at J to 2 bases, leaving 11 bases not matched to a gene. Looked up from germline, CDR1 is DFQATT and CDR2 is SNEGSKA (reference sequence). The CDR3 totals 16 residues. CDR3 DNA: TGCAGTGCGGAAATAGCGGGAGGCCCTATCACAGATACGCAGTATTTT. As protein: CSAEIAGGPITDTQYF.

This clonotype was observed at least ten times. The DNA for the CDR3 is TGTGCCAGCAAAGCCAACACCTACAATGAGCAGTTCTTC. This sequence encodes CASKANTYNEQFF. V and J are TRBV7-2 and TRBJ2-1; the D is unclear. Looked up from germline, CDR1 is SGHTA and CDR2 is FQGNSA. CDR3 length equals 13 residues. Trimming removed 7 bases at V and 2 bases at J, with 9 bases between. Looking up the rest from reference TRBV7-2 and TRBJ2-1 gives the full variable domain: GAGVSQSPSNKVTEKGKDVELRCDPISGHTALYWYRQSLGQGLEFLIYFQGNSAPDKSGLPSDRFSAERTGGSVSTLTIQRTQQEDSAVYLCASKANTYNEQFFGPGTRLTVL.

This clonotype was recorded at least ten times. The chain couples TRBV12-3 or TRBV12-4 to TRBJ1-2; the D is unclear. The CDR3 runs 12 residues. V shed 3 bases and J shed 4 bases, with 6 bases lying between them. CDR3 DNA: TGTGCCAGCAGTTTTGGCACCTATGGCTACACCTTC. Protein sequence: CASSFGTYGYTF.

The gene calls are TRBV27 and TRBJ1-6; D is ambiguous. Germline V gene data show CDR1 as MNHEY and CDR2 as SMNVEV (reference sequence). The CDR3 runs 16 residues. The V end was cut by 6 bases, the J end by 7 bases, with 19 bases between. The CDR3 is CASRSQLRLGNSPLHF. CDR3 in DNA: TGTGCCAGCAGGTCCCAACTTCGACTGGGAAATTCACCCCTCCACTTT.

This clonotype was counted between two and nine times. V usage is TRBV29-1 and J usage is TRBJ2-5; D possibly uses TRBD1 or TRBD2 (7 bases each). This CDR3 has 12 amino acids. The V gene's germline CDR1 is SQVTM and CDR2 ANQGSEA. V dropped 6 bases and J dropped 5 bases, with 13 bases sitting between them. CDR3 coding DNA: TGCAGCGTCAGCAGGGGGGGGGAGACCCAGTACTTC. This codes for CSVSRGGETQYF.

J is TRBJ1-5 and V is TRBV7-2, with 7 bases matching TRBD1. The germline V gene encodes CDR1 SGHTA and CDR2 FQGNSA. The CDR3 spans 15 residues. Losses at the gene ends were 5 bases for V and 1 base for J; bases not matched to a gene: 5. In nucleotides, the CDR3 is TGTGCCAGCAGCCACGGGACAGACAGCAATCAGCCCCAGCATTTT. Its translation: CASSHGTDSNQPQHF.

CDR3 protein: CASTPGQGAYEQYF. Here the CDR3 DNA reads TGTGCCAGCACCCCGGGACAGGGGGCCTACGAGCAGTACTTC. This chain uses TRBV5-4 with TRBJ2-7, with 11 nucleotides matching TRBD1. The CDR3 extends over 14 amino acids. Germline V gene sequence: CDR1 SGHNT, CDR2 YYREEE (reference sequence). The J segment lost 2 bases and the V segment lost 6 bases, leaving 4 bases of the junction unmatched.

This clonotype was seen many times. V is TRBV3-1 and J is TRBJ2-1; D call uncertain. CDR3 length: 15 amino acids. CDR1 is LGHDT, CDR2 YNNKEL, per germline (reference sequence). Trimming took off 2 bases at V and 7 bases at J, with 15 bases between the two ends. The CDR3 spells CASSQLEPMGNEQFF. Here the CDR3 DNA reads TGTGCCAGCAGCCAACTGGAGCCTATGGGGAATGAGCAGTTCTTC.

Here the CDR3 reads CASSPDRVFGGANVLTF. The CDR3 coding sequence is TGTGCCTCCAGCCCGGACAGAGTTTTTGGGGGGGCCAACGTCCTGACTTTC. The V call is TRBV12-3 or TRBV12-4, the J call TRBJ2-6; a possible D gene is TRBD1 (6 bases). Trimming removed 11 bases from V and 4 bases from J, with 24 bases in between. The CDR3 extends over 17 amino acids.

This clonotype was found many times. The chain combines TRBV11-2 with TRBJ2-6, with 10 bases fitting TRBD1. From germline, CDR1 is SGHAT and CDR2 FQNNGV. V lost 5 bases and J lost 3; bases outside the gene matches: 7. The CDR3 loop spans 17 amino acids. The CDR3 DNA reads TGTGCCAGCAGCAGGGGGACAGGGGTCTTTGGGGCCAACGTCCTGACTTTC. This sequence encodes CASSRGTGVFGANVLTF.

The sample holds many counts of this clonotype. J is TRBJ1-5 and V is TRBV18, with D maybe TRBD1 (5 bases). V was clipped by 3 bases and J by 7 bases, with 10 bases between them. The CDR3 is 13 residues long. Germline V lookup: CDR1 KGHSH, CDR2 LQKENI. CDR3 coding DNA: TGTGCCAGCTCACCTGGGGGGGACCAGCCCCAGCATTTT. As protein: CASSPGGDQPQHF.

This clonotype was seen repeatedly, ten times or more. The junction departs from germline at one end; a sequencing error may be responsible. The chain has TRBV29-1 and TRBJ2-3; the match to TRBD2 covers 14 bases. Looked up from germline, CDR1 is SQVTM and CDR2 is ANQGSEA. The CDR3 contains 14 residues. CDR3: CSVTLTSGRALGDF. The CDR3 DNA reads TGCAGCGTCACTCTGACTAGCGGGAGGGCCTTGGGGGATTTT.

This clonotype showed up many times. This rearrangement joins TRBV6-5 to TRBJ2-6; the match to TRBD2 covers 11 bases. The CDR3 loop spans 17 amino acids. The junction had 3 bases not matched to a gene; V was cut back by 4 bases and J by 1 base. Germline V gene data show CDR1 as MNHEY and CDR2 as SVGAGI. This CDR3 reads CASSLAGGRSGANVLTF. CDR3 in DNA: TGTGCCAGCAGTTTAGCGGGAGGGAGGTCTGGGGCCAACGTCCTGACTTTC.

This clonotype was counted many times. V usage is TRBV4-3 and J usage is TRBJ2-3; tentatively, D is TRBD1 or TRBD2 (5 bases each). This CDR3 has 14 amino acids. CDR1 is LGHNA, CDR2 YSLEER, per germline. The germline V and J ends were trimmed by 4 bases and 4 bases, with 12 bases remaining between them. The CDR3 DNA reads TGCGCCAGCAGCCCCGGGGCGGCAGCAGATACGCAGTATTTT. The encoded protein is CASSPGAAADTQYF.

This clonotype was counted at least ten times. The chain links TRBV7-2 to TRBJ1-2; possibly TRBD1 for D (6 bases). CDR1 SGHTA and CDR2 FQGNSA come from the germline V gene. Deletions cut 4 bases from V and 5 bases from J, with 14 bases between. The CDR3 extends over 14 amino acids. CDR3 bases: TGTGCCAGCAGCTCCCAGGGGAGCTTTTATGGCTACACCTTC. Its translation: CASSSQGSFYGYTF.

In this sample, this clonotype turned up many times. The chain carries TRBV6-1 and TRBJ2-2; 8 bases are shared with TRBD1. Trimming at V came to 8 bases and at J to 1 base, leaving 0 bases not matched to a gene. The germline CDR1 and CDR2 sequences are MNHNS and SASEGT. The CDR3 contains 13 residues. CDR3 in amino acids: CASDRGNTGELFF. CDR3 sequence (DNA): TGTGCCAGCGACAGGGGGAACACCGGGGAGCTGTTTTTT.

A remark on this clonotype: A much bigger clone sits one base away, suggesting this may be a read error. The CDR3 coding sequence is TGTGCCCGCAGTTTGGGAACTGCTGGCCAGTACTTC. Amino acids: CARSLGTAGQYF. J is TRBJ2-5 and V is TRBV12-3 or TRBV12-4, with unresolved D. The CDR3 runs to 12 residues.

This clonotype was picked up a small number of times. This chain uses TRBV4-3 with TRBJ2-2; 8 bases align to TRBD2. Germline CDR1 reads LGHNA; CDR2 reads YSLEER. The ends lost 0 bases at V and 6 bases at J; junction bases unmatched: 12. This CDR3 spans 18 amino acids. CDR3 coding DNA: TGCGCCAGCAGCCAAGATACGGGATCGGGAGGGCGGGCCGGGGAGCTGTTTTTT. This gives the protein CASSQDTGSGGRAGELFF.

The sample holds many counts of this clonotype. The CDR3 DNA reads TGTGCCAGCAGCTTACAGGGGGGAGGGTTCTACAATGAGCAGTTCTTC. Protein product: CASSLQGGGFYNEQFF. The chain joins TRBV11-2 to TRBJ2-1; D tentatively fits TRBD1 or TRBD2 (7 bases each). CDR3 size: 16 residues. The V end lost 2 bases, the J end lost 3 bases, and 14 bases lay between the germline ends. Germline V gives CDR1 SGHAT, CDR2 FQNNGV.

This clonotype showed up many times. CDR3 sequence (DNA): TGTGCCAGCAGTTTCATGCTTACAGCGATGAACACTGAAGCTTTCTTT. Its translation is CASSFMLTAMNTEAFF. The chain couples TRBV12-3 or TRBV12-4 to TRBJ1-1, with unresolved D. The V end was cut by 3 bases, the J end by 0 bases, with 14 bases between. The CDR3 has 16 amino acids.

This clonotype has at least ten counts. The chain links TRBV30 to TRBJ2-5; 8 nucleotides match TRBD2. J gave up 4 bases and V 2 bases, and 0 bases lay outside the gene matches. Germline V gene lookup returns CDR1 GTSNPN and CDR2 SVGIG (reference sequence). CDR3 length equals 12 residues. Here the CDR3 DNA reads TGTGCCTGGAGTAGCGGGAGAGAGACCCAGTACTTC. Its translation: CAWSSGRETQYF.

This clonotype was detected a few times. CDR3 DNA sequence: TGTGCCAGCAGCGCGTCCCGAATAGAGTTCTTC. As protein: CASSASRIEFF. The V gene is TRBV7-2, the J gene TRBJ2-1; no firm D call. Trimming took off 5 bases at V and 14 bases at J, with 13 bases between the two ends. This CDR3 is built from 11 residues. The V gene's germline CDR1 is SGHTA and CDR2 FQGNSA.

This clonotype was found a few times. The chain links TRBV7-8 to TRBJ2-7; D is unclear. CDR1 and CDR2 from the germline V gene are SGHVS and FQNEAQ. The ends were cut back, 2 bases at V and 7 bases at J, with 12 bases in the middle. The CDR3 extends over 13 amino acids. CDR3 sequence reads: CASSLQSGWEQYF. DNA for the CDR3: TGTGCCAGCAGCTTACAATCAGGTTGGGAGCAGTACTTC.

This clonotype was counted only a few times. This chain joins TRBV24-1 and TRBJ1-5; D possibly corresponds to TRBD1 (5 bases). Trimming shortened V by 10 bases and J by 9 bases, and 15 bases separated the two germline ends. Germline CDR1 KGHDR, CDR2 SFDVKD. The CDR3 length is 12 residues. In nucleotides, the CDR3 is TGTGCCACGTCAGACGGACAATCGCCCCAGCATTTT. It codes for CATSDGQSPQHF.

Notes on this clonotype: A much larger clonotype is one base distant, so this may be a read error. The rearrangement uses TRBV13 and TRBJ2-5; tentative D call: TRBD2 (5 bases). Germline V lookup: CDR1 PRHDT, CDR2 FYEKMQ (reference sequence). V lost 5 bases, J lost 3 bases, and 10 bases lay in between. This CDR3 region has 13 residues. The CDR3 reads CASSQDFEETQYF. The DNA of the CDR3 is TGTGCCAGCAGCCAGGACTTTGAAGAGACCCAGTACTTC.

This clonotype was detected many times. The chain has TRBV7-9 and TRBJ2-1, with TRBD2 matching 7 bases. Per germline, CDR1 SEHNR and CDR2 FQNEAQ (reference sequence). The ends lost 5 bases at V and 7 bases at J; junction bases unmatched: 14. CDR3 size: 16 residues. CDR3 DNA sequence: TGTGCCAGCAGCCAAGGAACAGGCGGGAGTGGGAATGAGCAGTTCTTC. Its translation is CASSQGTGGSGNEQFF.

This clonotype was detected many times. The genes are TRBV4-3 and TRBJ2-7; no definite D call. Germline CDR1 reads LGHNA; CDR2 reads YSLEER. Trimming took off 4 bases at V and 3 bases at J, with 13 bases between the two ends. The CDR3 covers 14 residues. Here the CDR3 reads CASSPDHAGYEQYF. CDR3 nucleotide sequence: TGCGCCAGCAGCCCGGATCACGCTGGCTACGAGCAGTACTTC.

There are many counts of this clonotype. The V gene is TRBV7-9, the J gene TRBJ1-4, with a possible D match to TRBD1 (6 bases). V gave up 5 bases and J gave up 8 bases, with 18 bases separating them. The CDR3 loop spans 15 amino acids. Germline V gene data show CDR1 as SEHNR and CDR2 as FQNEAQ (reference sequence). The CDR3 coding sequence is TGTGCCAGCAGCCTTGAACGGGGGGCGCTGGAAAAACTGTTTTTT. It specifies CASSLERGALEKLFF.

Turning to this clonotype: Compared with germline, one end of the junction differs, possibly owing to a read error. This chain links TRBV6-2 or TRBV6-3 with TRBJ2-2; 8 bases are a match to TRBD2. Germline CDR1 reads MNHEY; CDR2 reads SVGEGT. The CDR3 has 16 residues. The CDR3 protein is CSSSYPTGGPTGELFF. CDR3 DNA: TGTTCCAGCAGTTACCCGACGGGAGGGCCGACCGGGGAGCTGTTTTTT.

CDR3 loop: CASSRTGGNQPQHF. CDR3 bases: TGTGCCAGTAGCAGGACAGGTGGCAATCAGCCCCAGCATTTT. The chain carries TRBV19 and TRBJ1-5; TRBD1 agrees at 7 bases. V shed 6 bases and J 2 bases; nucleotides not matched to a gene: 4. Germline-derived CDR1 and CDR2 are LNHDA and SQIVND (reference sequence). The CDR3 consists of 14 residues.

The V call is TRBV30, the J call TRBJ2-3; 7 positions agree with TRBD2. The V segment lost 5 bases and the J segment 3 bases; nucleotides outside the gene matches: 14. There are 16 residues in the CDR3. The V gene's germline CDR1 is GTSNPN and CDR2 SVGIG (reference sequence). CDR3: CAWSQPGLRMTDTQYF. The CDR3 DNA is TGTGCCTGGTCCCAGCCGGGACTAAGGATGACAGATACGCAGTATTTT. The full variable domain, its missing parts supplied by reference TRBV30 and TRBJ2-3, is SQTIHQWPATLVQPVGSPLSLECTVEGTSNPNLYWYRQAAGRGLQLLFYSVGIGQISSEVPQNLSASRPQDRQFILSSKKLLLSDSGFYLCAWSQPGLRMTDTQYFGPGTRLTVL.